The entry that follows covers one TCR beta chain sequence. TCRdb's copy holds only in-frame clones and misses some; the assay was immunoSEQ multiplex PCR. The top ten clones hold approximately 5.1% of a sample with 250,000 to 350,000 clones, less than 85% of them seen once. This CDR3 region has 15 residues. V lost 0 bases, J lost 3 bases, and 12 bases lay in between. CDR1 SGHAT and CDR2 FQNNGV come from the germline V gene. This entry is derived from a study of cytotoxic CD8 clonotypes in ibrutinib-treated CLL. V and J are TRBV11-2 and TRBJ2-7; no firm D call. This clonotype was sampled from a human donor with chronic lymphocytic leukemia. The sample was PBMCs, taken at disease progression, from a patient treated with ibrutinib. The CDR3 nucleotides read TGTGCCAGCAGCTTAGATAATTTTTCGGACTACGAGCAGTACTTC. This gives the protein CASSLDNFSDYEQYF.